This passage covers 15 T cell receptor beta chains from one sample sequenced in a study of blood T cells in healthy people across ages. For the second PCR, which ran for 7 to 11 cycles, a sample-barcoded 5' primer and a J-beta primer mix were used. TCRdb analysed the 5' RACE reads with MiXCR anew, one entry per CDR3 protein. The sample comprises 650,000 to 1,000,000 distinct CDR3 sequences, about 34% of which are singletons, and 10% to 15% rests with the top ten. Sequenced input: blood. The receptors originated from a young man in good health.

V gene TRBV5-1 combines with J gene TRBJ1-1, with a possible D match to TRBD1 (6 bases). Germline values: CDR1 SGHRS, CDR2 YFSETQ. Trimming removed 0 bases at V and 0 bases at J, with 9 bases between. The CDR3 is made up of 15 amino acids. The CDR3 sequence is CASSLVDRMNTEAFF. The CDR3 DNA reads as TGCGCCAGCAGCTTGGTCGACAGGATGAACACTGAAGCTTTCTTT. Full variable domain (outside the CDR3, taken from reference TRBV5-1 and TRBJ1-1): KAGVTQTPRYLIKTRGQQVTLSCSPISGHRSVSWYQQTPGQGLQFLFEYFSETQRNKGNFPGRFSGRQFSNSRSEMNVSTLELGDSALYLCASSLVDRMNTEAFFGQGTRLTVV.

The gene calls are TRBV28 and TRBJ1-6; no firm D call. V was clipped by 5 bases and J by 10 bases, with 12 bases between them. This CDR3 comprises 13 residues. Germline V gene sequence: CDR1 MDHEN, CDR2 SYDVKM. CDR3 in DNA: TGTGCCAGCAGTCCCGCCGGAGCCTCACCCCTCCACTTT. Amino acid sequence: CASSPAGASPLHF.

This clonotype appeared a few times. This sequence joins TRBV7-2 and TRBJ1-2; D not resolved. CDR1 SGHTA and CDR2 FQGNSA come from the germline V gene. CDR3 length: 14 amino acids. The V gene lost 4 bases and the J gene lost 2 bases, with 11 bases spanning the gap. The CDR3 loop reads CASSSPRGNYGYTF. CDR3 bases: TGTGCCAGCAGCTCACCTCGAGGGAACTATGGCTACACCTTC.

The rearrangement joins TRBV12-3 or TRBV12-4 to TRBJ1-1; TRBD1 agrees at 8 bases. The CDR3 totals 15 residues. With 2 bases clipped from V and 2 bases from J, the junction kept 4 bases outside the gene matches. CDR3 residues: CASSLRQGANTEAFF. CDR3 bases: TGTGCCAGCAGTTTAAGGCAGGGGGCTAACACTGAAGCTTTCTTT.

The chain's CDR3 is CASGDTYSNQPQHF. The CDR3 DNA is TGTGCCAGCGGGGACACCTATAGCAATCAGCCCCAGCATTTT. This rearrangement joins TRBV2 to TRBJ1-5, with TRBD1 as a possible D gene (6 bases). Germline assignment: CDR1 SNHLY and CDR2 FYNNEI. The CDR3 sequence is 14 residues long. Trimming took off 8 bases at V and 0 bases at J, with 11 bases between the two ends.

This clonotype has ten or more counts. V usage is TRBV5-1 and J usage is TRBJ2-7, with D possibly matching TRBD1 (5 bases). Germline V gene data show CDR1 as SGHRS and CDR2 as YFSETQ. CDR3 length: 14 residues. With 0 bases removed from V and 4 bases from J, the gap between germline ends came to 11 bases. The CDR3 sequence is CASSLGAGSYEQYF. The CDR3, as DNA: TGCGCCAGCAGCTTGGGGGCAGGGTCTTACGAGCAGTACTTC.

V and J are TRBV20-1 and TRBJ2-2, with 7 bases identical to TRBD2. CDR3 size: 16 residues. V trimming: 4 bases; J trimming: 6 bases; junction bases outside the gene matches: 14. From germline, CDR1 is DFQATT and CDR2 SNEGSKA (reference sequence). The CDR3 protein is CSATVSGLVGAGELFF. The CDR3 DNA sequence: TGCAGTGCTACGGTGTCTGGACTAGTGGGCGCCGGGGAGCTGTTTTTT.

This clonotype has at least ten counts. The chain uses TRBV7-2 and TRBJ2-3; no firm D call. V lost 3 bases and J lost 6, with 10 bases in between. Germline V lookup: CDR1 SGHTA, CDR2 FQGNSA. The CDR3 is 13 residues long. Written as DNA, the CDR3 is TGTGCCAGCAGCTTGGACGGTTTGGATACGCAGTATTTT. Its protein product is CASSLDGLDTQYF.

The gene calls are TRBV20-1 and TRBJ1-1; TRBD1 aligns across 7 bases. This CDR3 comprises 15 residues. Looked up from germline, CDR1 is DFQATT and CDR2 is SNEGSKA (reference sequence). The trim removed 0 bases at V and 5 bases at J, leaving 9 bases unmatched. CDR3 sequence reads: CSARENVGQLTEAFF. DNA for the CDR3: TGCAGTGCTAGAGAGAACGTGGGACAGCTGACTGAAGCTTTCTTT.

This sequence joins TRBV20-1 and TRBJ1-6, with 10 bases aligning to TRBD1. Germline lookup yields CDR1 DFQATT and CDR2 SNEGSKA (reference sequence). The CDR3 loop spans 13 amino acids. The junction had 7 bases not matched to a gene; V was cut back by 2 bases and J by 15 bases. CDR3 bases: TGCAGTGCTAGACCGCCGGGACAGGGGCTCCTCCACTTT. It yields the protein CSARPPGQGLLHF.

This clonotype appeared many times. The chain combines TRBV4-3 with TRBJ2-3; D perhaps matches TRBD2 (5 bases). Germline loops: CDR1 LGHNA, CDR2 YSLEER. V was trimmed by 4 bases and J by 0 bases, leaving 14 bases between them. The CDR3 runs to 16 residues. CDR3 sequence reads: CASSPARLTSTDTQYF. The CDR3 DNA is TGCGCCAGCAGCCCCGCGCGACTAACTAGCACAGATACGCAGTATTTT.

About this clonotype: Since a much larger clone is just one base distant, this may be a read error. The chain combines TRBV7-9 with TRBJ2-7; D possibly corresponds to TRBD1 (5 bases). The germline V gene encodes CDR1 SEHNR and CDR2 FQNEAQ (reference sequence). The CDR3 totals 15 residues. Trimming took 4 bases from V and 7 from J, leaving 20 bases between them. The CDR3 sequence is CASSSQKRRGREQYF. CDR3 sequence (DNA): TGTGCCAGCAGCTCCCAAAAGAGAAGGGGTCGAGAGCAGTACTTC.

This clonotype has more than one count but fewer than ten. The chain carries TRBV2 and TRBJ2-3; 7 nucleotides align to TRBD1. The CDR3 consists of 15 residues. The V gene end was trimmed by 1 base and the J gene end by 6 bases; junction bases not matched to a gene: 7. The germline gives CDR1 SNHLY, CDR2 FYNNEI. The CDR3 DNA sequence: TGTGCCAGCAGTGAAGGACAGGGATACTCGGATACGCAGTATTTT. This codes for CASSEGQGYSDTQYF.

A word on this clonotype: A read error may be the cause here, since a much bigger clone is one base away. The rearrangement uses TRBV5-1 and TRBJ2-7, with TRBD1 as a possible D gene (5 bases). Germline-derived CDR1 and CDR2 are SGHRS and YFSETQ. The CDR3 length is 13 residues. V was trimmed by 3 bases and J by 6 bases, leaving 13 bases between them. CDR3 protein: CASSCQGGAEQYF. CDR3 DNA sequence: TGCGCCAGCAGCTGCCAGGGTGGGGCCGAGCAGTACTTC.

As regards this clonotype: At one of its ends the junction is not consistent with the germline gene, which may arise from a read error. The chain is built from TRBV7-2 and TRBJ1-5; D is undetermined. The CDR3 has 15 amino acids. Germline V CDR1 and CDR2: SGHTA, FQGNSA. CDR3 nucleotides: TGTGCCAGCAGCTCCCAGACTAATAGCAGTCAGCCCCAGCATTTT. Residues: CASSSQTNSSQPQHF.